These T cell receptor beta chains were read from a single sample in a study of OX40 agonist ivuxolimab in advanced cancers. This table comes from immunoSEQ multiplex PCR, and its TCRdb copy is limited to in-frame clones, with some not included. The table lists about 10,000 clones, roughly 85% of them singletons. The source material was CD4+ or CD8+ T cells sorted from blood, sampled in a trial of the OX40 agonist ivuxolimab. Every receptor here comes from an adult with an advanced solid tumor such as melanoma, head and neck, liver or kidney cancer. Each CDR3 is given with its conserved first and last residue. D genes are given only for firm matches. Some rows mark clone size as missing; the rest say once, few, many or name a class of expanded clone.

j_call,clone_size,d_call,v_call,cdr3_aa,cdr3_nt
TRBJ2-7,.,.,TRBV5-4,CASSQQRTGSYEQYF,TGCGCCAGCAGCCAACAAAGGACTGGCTCCTACGAGCAGTACTTC
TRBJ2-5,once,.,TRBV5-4,CASSLEGMRETQYF,TGTGCCAGCAGCTTGGAAGGGATGAGAGAGACCCAGTACTTC
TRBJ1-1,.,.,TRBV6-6,CASTLRNTEAFF,TGTGCCAGCACACTTAGGAACACTGAAGCTTTCTTT
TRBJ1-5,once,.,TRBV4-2,CASSQDSYSNQPQHF,TGTGCCAGCAGCCAAGACAGTTATAGCAATCAGCCCCAGCATTTT
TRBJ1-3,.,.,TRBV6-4,CASSDVWQVCIGNTIYF,TGTGCCAGCAGTGACGTGTGGCAGGTCTGTATTGGAAACACCATATATTTT
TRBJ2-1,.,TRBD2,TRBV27,CASSVLAGVTVYNEQFF,TGTGCCAGCAGTGTACTAGCGGGCGTAACGGTCTACAATGAGCAGTTCTTC
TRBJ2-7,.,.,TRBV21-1,CASRNGTSGSYEQYF,TGTGCCAGCAGGAACGGGACTAGCGGGAGCTACGAGCAGTACTTC
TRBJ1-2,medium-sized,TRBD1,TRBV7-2,CASSFLGQNGYTF,TGTGCCAGCAGCTTCTTGGGACAGAATGGCTACACCTTC
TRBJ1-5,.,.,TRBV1,CTSSSQPQHF,TGCACCAGCAGCTCTCAGCCCCAGCATTTT
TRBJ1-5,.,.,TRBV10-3,CAISESSSNQPQHF,TGTGCCATCAGTGAGTCGAGCAGTAATCAGCCCCAGCATTTT
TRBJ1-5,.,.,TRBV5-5,CASSKGQYSNQPQHF,TGTGCCAGCAGCAAAGGACAGTATAGCAATCAGCCCCAGCATTTT
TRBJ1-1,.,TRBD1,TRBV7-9,CASSLPRQGGYTEAFF,TGTGCCAGCAGCTTACCACGACAGGGTGGGTACACTGAAGCTTTCTTT
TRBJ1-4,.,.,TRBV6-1,CASSELDGNEKLFF,TGTGCCAGCAGTGAATTGGATGGTAATGAAAAACTGTTTTTT
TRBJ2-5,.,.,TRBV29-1,CSVDSDNLETQYF,TGCAGCGTTGATTCAGATAACTTAGAGACCCAGTACTTC
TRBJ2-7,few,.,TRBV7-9,CASSQGIGEQYF,TGTGCCAGCTCCCAGGGAATAGGCGAGCAGTACTTC
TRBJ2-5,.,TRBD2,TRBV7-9,CASIPSGKETQYF,TGTGCCAGCATCCCTAGCGGCAAAGAGACCCAGTACTTC
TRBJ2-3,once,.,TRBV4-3,CASSQGGWSTDTQYF,TGCGCCAGCAGCCAAGGGGGCTGGAGCACAGATACGCAGTATTTT
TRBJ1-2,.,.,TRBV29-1,CSVPRLRGYTF,TGCAGCGTCCCCCGGCTCCGGGGCTACACCTTC
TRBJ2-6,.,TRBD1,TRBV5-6,CASSRDRGISGANVLTF,TGTGCCAGCAGCCGGGACAGGGGTATTAGTGGGGCCAACGTCCTGACTTTC
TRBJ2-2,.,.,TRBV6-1,CASSEVGDAGELFF,TGTGCCAGCAGTGAAGTTGGGGACGCCGGGGAGCTGTTTTTT
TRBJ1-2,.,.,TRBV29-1,CSVEVLDYGYTF,TGCAGCGTTGAAGTTTTGGACTATGGCTACACCTTC
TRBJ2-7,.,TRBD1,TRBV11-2,CASSPKAGGSNEQYF,TGTGCCAGCAGCCCGAAGGCAGGGGGCTCTAACGAGCAGTACTTC
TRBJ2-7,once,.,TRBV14,CASSRSGEAMWEQYF,TGTGCCAGCAGCCGGTCGGGGGAGGCGATGTGGGAGCAGTACTTC
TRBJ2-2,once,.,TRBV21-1,CASSKGGTGVTGELFF,TGTGCCAGCAGCAAAGGCGGGACAGGGGTAACCGGGGAGCTGTTTTTT
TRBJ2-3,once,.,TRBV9,CASSVAGGGYTDTQYF,TGTGCCAGCAGCGTAGCTGGTGGGGGATACACAGATACGCAGTATTTT
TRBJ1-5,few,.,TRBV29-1,CSVINREDGQPQHF,TGCAGCGTAATCAACAGGGAGGACGGTCAGCCCCAGCATTTT
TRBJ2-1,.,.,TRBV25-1,CASSEGRSYNEQFF,TGTGCCAGCAGTGAGGGACGGTCCTACAATGAGCAGTTCTTC
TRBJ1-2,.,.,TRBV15,CATSEGLYGYTF,TGTGCCACCAGCGAGGGGCTCTATGGCTACACCTTC
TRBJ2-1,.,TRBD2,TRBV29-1,CSVENPGTSAYNEQFF,TGCAGCGTTGAGAACCCCGGGACTAGCGCATACAATGAGCAGTTCTTC
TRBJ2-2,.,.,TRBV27,CASSPLAAGELFF,TGTGCCAGCAGTCCCCTGGCGGCCGGGGAGCTGTTTTTT
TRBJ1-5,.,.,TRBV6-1,CASSVSQGGSQPQHF,TGTGCCAGCAGTGTATCACAGGGAGGGAGTCAGCCCCAGCATTTT
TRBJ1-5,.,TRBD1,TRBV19,CATRTGGIGNQPQHF,TGTGCCACCAGGACAGGGGGGATCGGCAATCAGCCCCAGCATTTT
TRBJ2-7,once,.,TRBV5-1,CASSQDLYEQYF,TGCGCCAGCAGCCAGGACCTCTACGAGCAGTACTTC
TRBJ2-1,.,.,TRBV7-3,CASSLDSSSYNEQFF,TGTGCCAGCAGCTTGGACTCCAGCTCCTACAATGAGCAGTTCTTC
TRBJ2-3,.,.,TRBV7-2,CASSAQVVVPSTDTQYF,TGTGCCAGCAGCGCACAAGTAGTGGTTCCTAGCACAGATACGCAGTATTTT
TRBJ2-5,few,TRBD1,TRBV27,CASSHGTGTQETQYF,TGTGCCAGCAGTCACGGGACAGGGACCCAAGAGACCCAGTACTTC
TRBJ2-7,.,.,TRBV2,CASSPSYEQYF,TGTGCCAGCAGCCCGTCCTACGAGCAGTACTTC
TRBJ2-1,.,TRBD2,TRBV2,CASSPTQREGGNEQFF,TGTGCCAGCAGTCCCACTCAGCGGGAGGGAGGGAATGAGCAGTTCTTC
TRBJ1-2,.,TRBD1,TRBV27,CASSLSSGGDLVDGYTF,TGTGCCAGCAGTTTATCTTCAGGGGGAGATTTGGTGGATGGCTACACCTTC
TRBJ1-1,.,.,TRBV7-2,CASSSSNFDTEAFF,TGTGCCAGCAGCTCTTCTAACTTCGACACTGAAGCTTTCTTT
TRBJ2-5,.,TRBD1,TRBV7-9,CASSHRTGGNETQYF,TGTGCCAGCAGCCACAGGACAGGGGGTAACGAGACCCAGTACTTC
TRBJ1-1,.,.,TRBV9,CASSVGGKGTEAFF,TGTGCCAGCAGCGTGGGGGGAAAGGGGACTGAAGCTTTCTTT
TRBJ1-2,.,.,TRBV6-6,CASSYSGTQDGYTF,TGTGCCAGCAGTTACTCCGGGACACAAGATGGCTACACCTTC
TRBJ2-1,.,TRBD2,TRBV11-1,CASSPRTSGSSEQFF,TGTGCCAGCAGCCCCCGGACTAGCGGGAGTAGTGAGCAGTTCTTC
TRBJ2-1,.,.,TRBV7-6,CASSQDSRDITPRNEQFF,TGTGCCAGCAGCCAAGACTCCCGGGACATAACTCCCAGGAATGAGCAGTTCTTC
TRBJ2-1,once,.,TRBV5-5,CASSSLMTGYYNEQFF,TGTGCCAGCAGCTCACTCATGACAGGATACTACAATGAGCAGTTCTTC
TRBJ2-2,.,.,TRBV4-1,CASSQEGWWELFF,TGCGCCAGCAGCCAAGAAGGGTGGTGGGAGCTGTTTTTT
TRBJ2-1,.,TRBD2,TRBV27,CASSLGTSGSVYNEQFF,TGTGCCAGCAGTTTAGGGACTAGCGGGAGTGTCTACAATGAGCAGTTCTTC